The sequence of this T cell receptor (beta chain) was determined in a study of blood T cell repertoires in COVID-19. Study-wide background: Samples came from the United States, Italy and Spain, spanning acute and convalescent COVID-19.

Germline lookup yields CDR1 SGHRS and CDR2 YFSETQ. V was shortened by 3 bases and J by 6 bases, with 13 bases between the two germline ends. This CDR3 is built from 14 residues. In the authors' workflow: For nucleated cells, counts were estimated from reference gene primer amplification. Method: immunoSEQ multiplex PCR; TCRdb's copy keeps in-frame clones and lacks some. V and J calls and clone size are those listed in that table; D and trimming were worked out from the DNA. This sample has 130,000 to 150,000 clones, with approximately 90% found just once. The clonotype originates from a woman aged 55-70 years with active COVID-19. Material: peripheral blood. The chain is built from TRBV5-1 and TRBJ2-4; tentative D call: TRBD1 (6 bases). This CDR3 reads CASSWRQVRNIQYF. The CDR3 DNA sequence: TGCGCCAGCAGCTGGCGACAGGTTAGAAACATTCAGTACTTC.